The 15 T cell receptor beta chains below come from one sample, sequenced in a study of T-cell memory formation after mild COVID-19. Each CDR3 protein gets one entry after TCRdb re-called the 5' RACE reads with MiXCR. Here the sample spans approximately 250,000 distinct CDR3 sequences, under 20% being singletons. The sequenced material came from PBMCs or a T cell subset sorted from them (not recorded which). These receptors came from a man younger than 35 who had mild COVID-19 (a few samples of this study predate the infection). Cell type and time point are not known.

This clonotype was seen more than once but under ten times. Here the CDR3 reads CASSFPANTGELFF. In nucleotides, the CDR3 is TGCGCCAGCAGCTTCCCGGCGAACACCGGGGAGCTGTTTTTT. V and J are TRBV5-1 and TRBJ2-2; D gene ambiguous. The CDR3 contains 14 residues. Germline values: CDR1 SGHRS, CDR2 YFSETQ. V lost 2 bases, J lost 0 bases, and 5 bases lay in between.

CDR3 coding DNA: TGTGCCAGCAGCCAAGCGGCGAGGGGGAGCTCCTACGAGCAGTACTTC. Translation gives CASSQAARGSSYEQYF. V is TRBV4-2 and J is TRBJ2-7; TRBD1 might be the D (6 bases). The germline V gene encodes CDR1 LGHNA and CDR2 YNFKEQ. The CDR3 is 16 amino acids. Deletions cut 1 base from V and 0 bases from J, with 13 bases between.

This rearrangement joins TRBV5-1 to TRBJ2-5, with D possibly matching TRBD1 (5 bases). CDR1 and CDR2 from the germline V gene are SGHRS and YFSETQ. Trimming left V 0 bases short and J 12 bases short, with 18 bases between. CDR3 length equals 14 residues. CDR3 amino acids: CASSLAGVAQGEYF. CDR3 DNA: TGCGCCAGCAGCTTGGCCGGAGTGGCCCAGGGCGAGTACTTC. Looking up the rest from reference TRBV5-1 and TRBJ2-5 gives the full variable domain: KAGVTQTPRYLIKTRGQQVTLSCSPISGHRSVSWYQQTPGQGLQFLFEYFSETQRNKGNFPGRFSGRQFSNSRSEMNVSTLELGDSALYLCASSLAGVAQGEYFGPGTRLLVL.

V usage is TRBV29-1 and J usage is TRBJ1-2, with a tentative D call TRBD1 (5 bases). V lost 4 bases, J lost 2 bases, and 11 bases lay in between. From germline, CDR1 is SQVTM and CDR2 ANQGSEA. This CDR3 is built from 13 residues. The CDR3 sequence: CSVGVQENYGYTF. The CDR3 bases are TGCAGCGTTGGGGTACAGGAAAACTATGGCTACACCTTC.

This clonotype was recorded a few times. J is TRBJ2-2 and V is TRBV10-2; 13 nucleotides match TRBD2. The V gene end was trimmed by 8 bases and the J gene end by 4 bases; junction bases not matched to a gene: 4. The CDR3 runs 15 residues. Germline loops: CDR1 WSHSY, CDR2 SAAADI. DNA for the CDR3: TGCGCCAGCCGAACTAGCGGGGGGGGCACCGGGGAGCTGTTTTTT. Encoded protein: CASRTSGGGTGELFF.

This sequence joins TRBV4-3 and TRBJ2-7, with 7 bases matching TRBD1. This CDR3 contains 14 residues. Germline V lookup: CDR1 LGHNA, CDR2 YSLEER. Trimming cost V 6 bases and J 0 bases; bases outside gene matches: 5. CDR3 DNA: TGCGCCAGCAGTCAGGGACAGAACTCCTACGAGCAGTACTTC. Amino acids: CASSQGQNSYEQYF.

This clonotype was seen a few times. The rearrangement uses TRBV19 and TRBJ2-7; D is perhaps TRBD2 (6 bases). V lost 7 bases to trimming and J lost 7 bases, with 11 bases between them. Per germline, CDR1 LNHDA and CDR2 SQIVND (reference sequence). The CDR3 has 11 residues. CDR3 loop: CASTHAGEQYF. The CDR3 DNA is TGTGCCAGTACCCACGCGGGGGAGCAGTACTTC.

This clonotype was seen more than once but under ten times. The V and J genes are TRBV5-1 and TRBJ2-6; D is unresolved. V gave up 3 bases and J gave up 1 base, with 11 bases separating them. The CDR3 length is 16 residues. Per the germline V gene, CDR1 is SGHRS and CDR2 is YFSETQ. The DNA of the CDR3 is TGCGCCAGCAGCTCAACCTCACGATCTGGGGCCAACGTCCTGACTTTC. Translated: CASSSTSRSGANVLTF.

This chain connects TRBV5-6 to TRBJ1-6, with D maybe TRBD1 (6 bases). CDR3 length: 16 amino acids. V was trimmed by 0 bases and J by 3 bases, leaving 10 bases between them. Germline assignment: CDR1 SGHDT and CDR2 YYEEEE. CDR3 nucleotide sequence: TGTGCCAGCAGCTTGGATGGACAGTTCTATAATTCACCCCTCCACTTT. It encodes CASSLDGQFYNSPLHF.

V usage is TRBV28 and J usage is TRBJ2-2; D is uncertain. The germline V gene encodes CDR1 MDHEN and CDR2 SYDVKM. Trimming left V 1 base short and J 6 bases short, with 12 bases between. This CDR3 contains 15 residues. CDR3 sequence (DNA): TGTGCCAGCAGTTTATCCGGGCTGAAGGCCGGGGAGCTGTTTTTT. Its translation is CASSLSGLKAGELFF.

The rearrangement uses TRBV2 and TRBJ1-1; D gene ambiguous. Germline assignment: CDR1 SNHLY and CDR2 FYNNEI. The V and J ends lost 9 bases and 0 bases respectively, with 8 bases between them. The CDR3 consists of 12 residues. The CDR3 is CASLHMNTEAFF. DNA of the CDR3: TGTGCCAGTTTACACATGAACACTGAAGCTTTCTTT.

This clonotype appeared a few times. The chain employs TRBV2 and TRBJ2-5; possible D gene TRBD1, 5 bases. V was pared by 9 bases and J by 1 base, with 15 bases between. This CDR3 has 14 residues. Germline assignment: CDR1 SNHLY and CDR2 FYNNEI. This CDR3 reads CASDVRGSQETQYF. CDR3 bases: TGTGCCAGTGACGTAAGGGGCAGCCAAGAGACCCAGTACTTC.

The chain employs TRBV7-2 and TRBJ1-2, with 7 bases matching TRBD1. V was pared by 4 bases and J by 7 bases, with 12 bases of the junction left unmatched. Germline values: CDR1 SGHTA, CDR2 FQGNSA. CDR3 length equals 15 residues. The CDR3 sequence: CASSSFAGPGGGYTF. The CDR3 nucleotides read TGTGCCAGCAGCTCCTTCGCGGGACCAGGGGGTGGCTACACCTTC.

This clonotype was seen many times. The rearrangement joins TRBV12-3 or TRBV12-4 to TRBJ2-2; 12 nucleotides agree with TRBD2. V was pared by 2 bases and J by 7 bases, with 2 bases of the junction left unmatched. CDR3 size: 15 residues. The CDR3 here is CASSLRLAGVGELFF. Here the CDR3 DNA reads TGTGCCAGCAGTTTACGACTAGCGGGGGTCGGGGAGCTGTTTTTT.

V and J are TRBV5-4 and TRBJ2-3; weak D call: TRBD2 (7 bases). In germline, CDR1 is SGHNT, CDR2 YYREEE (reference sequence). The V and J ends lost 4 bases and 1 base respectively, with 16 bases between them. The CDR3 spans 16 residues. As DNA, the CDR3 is TGTGCCAGCAGCGGTTTCGGCGGGGGCGGCACAGATACGCAGTATTTT. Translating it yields CASSGFGGGGTDTQYF. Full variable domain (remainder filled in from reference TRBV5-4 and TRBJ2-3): ETGVTQSPTHLIKTRGQQVTLRCSSQSGHNTVSWYQQALGQGPQFIFQYYREEENGRGNFPPRFSGLQFPNYSSELNVNALELDDSALYLCASSGFGGGGTDTQYFGPGTRLTVL.